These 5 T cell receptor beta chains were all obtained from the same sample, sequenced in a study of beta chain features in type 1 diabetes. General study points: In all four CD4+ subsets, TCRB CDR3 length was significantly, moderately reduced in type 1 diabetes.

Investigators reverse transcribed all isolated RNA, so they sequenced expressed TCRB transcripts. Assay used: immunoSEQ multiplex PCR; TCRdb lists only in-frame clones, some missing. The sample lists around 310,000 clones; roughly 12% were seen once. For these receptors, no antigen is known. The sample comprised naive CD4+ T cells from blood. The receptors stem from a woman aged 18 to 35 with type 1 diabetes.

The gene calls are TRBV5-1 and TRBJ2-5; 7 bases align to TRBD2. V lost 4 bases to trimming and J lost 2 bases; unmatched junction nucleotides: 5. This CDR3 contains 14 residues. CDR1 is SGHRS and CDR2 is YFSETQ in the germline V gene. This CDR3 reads CASSDKRGQETQYF. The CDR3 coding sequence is TGCGCCAGCAGCGACAAGCGGGGTCAAGAGACCCAGTACTTC.

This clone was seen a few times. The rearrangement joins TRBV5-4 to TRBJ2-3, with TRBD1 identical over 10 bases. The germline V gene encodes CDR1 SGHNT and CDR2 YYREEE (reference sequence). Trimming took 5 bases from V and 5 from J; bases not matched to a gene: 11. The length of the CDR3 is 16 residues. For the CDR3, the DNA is TGTGCCAGCAGACCGGGACAGGGGATTGGTGGAGATACGCAGTATTTT. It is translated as CASRPGQGIGGDTQYF. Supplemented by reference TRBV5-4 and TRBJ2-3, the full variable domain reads ETGVTQSPTHLIKTRGQQVTLRCSSQSGHNTVSWYQQALGQGPQFIFQYYREEENGRGNFPPRFSGLQFPNYSSELNVNALELDDSALYLCASRPGQGIGGDTQYFGPGTRLTVL.

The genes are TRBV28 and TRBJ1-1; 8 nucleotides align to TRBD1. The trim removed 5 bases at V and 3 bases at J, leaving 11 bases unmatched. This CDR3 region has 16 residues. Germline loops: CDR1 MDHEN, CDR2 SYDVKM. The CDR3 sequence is CASSPGQGRRYTEAFF. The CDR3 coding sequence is TGTGCCAGCAGTCCCGGACAGGGCCGGAGGTACACTGAAGCTTTCTTT.

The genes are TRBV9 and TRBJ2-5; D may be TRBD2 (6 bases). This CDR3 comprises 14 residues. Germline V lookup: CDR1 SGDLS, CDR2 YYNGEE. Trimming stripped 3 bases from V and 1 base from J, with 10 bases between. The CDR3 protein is CASSAAGGQETQYF. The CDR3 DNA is TGTGCCAGCAGCGCTGCCGGGGGCCAAGAGACCCAGTACTTC. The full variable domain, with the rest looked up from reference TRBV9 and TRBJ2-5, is DSGVTQTPKHLITATGQRVTLRCSPRSGDLSVYWYQQSLDQGLQFLIQYYNGEERAKGNILERFSAQQFPDLHSELNLSSLELGDSALYFCASSAAGGQETQYFGPGTRLLVL.

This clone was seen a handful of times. CDR3 sequence reads: CASSMVAGYNEQFF. DNA of the CDR3: TGTGCCAGTAGTATGGTAGCGGGCTACAATGAGCAGTTCTTC. The chain combines TRBV19 with TRBJ2-1, with TRBD2 matching over 7 bases. This CDR3 has 14 amino acids. CDR1 is LNHDA, CDR2 SQIVND, per germline (reference sequence). Trimming took 3 bases from V and 3 from J; bases not matched to a gene: 2. Combining the CDR3 with reference TRBV19 and TRBJ2-1 gives the whole variable domain DGGITQSPKYLFRKEGQNVTLSCEQNLNHDAMYWYRQDPGQGLRLIYYSQIVNDFQKGDIAEGYSVSREKKESFPLTVTSAQKNPTAFYLCASSMVAGYNEQFFGPGTRLTVL.